This passage covers 31 T cell receptor beta chains from one sample sequenced in a study of T cell responses to AZD1222 COVID-19 vaccine. Measured with immunoSEQ multiplex PCR; TCRdb has only the in-frame clones, and not every one. The sample yields more than 140,000 clones, roughly 93% seen once. Source: peripheral blood, taken on day 0 of MenACWY control vaccination. These receptor sequences come from an adult in good health.

The chain recombines TRBV5-1 with TRBJ1-1, with 8 bases aligning to TRBD1. CDR1 is SGHRS and CDR2 is YFSETQ in the germline V gene. V gave up 4 bases and J gave up 6 bases; unmatched junction bases: 5. There are 13 residues in the CDR3. The CDR3 DNA sequence: TGCGCCAGCAGCACCGGGACAGGCGCTGAAGCTTTCTTT. Translated, it gives CASSTGTGAEAFF.

The gene calls are TRBV5-1 and TRBJ1-6; D not certain. This CDR3 spans 14 amino acids. The V end lost 0 bases, the J end lost 10 bases, and 11 bases lay between the germline ends. Germline values: CDR1 SGHRS, CDR2 YFSETQ. Here the CDR3 reads CASSLAGLGSPLHF. In DNA form, the CDR3 reads TGCGCCAGCAGCTTGGCAGGCCTGGGATCACCCCTCCACTTT.

The V and J genes are TRBV27 and TRBJ1-5; 8 bases are a match to TRBD1. Germline trimming cut 5 bases from V and 11 bases from J; bases unmatched to any gene: 8. Looked up from germline, CDR1 is MNHEY and CDR2 is SMNVEV (reference sequence). The CDR3 covers 13 residues. The CDR3 sequence: CASSPPGQASQHF. As DNA, the CDR3 is TGTGCCAGCAGTCCCCCGGGACAGGCGTCCCAGCATTTT.

J is TRBJ1-3 and V is TRBV7-9; no clear D. With 1 base removed from V and 0 bases from J, the gap between germline ends came to 10 bases. Germline-derived CDR1 and CDR2 are SEHNR and FQNEAQ (reference sequence). The CDR3 is 16 residues long. Here the CDR3 DNA reads TGTGCCAGCAGCTTAGAAGTGGGGAGCTCTGGAAACACCATATATTTT. Residues: CASSLEVGSSGNTIYF.

The CDR3 region is CASSYSLTGNTEAFF. DNA for the CDR3: TGTGCCAGCAGTTACTCTCTAACAGGGAACACTGAAGCTTTCTTT. This chain connects TRBV6-5 to TRBJ1-1; tentative D call: TRBD1 (5 bases). The CDR3 is 15 amino acids. The germline V gene has CDR1 MNHEY and CDR2 SVGAGI. V shed 0 bases and J shed 1 base, with 9 bases lying between them.

CDR3 sequence reads: CASRPGRLNTEAFF. CDR3 nucleotide sequence: TGTGCCAGCAGACCGGGACGGTTAAACACTGAAGCTTTCTTT. The chain carries TRBV27 and TRBJ1-1; D is possibly TRBD1 (5 bases). Per the germline V gene, CDR1 is MNHEY and CDR2 is SMNVEV (reference sequence). Trimming took 6 bases from V and 2 from J, leaving 13 bases between them. The CDR3 consists of 14 residues.

The chain is built from TRBV7-3 and TRBJ2-1, with 8 positions matching TRBD2. Looked up from germline, CDR1 is SGHTA and CDR2 is FQGTGA. With V trimmed by 5 bases and J by 7 bases, 7 bases remained unmatched. The CDR3 length is 14 residues. CDR3 DNA sequence: TGTGCCAGCAGCCCGGCGGGGGGTCCAAATGAGCAGTTCTTC. It encodes CASSPAGGPNEQFF.

In DNA form, the CDR3 reads TGTGCCAGCAGAAGGGTTACCTATGGCTACACCTTC. Its protein product is CASRRVTYGYTF. The genes are TRBV28 and TRBJ1-2, with no clear D. This CDR3 has 12 residues. CDR1 and CDR2 (germline): MDHEN, SYDVKM. Trimming stripped 6 bases from V and 4 bases from J, with 9 bases between.

The genes are TRBV7-2 and TRBJ1-6; possibly TRBD1 for D (5 bases). This CDR3 is 16 amino acids long. Germline V lookup: CDR1 SGHTA, CDR2 FQGNSA. V lost 5 bases and J lost 8, with 19 bases in between. The CDR3 sequence is CASSPTRPGRDSPLHF. DNA of the CDR3: TGTGCCAGCAGCCCCACCCGCCCAGGGAGGGATTCACCCCTCCACTTT.

A few counts support this clone. The gene calls are TRBV5-1 and TRBJ2-7, with 12 bases fitting TRBD1. The junction had 4 bases not matched to a gene; V was cut back by 4 bases and J by 2 bases. This CDR3 spans 15 amino acids. In germline, CDR1 is SGHRS, CDR2 YFSETQ. The CDR3 region is CASSRGTGGAYEQYF. CDR3 DNA: TGCGCCAGCAGCAGAGGGACAGGGGGCGCCTACGAGCAGTACTTC.

The genes are TRBV15 and TRBJ1-1; 8 bases fit TRBD1. CDR1 is LNHNV, CDR2 YYDKDF, per germline (reference sequence). V gave up 3 bases and J gave up 0 bases; unmatched junction bases: 9. The CDR3 extends over 17 amino acids. CDR3: CATSRPGQGLMNTEAFF. CDR3 bases: TGTGCCACCAGCAGGCCCGGACAGGGTCTCATGAACACTGAAGCTTTCTTT.

This rearrangement joins TRBV5-1 to TRBJ2-2, with D unresolved. Trimming shortened V by 0 bases and J by 6 bases, and 6 bases separated the two germline ends. Germline V gene lookup returns CDR1 SGHRS and CDR2 YFSETQ. This CDR3 is 13 amino acids long. This CDR3 reads CASSLAQAGELFF. CDR3 sequence (DNA): TGCGCCAGCAGCTTGGCCCAAGCCGGGGAGCTGTTTTTT.

Concerning this clone: Sequence at one end of the junction differs from germline and may be a read error. The chain combines TRBV19 with TRBJ2-7; 7 nucleotides line up with TRBD1. Germline-derived CDR1 and CDR2 are LNHDA and SQIVND (reference sequence). The CDR3 is made up of 14 amino acids. The CDR3 nucleotides are TGTGCCAGTAGTATCGGCAGGGGGACCTACGGGCAGTACTTC. Its translation is CASSIGRGTYGQYF.

The chain recombines TRBV7-9 with TRBJ2-1; the match to TRBD2 covers 9 bases. This CDR3 contains 12 residues. Per germline, CDR1 SEHNR and CDR2 FQNEAQ (reference sequence). After removal of 3 bases from V and 9 bases from J, the junction contained 0 bases not matched to a gene. CDR3: CASSFSGGEQFF. Here the CDR3 DNA reads TGTGCCAGCAGCTTTAGCGGGGGTGAGCAGTTCTTC.

The rearrangement uses TRBV29-1 and TRBJ1-1; D is unclear. CDR1 and CDR2 (germline): SQVTM, ANQGSEA. The CDR3 extends over 11 amino acids. The V and J ends lost 6 bases and 3 bases respectively, with 8 bases between them. CDR3 sequence reads: CSVKGYTEAFF. Here the CDR3 DNA reads TGCAGCGTGAAAGGGTACACTGAAGCTTTCTTT.

Regarding this clone: This sample also contains other DNA sequences that code for the same CDR3. The chain is built from TRBV7-9 and TRBJ1-5, with a weak D call TRBD1 (5 bases). Germline CDR1 is SEHNR and CDR2 is FQNEAQ (reference sequence). CDR3 size: 15 residues. The V and J ends lost 0 bases and 0 bases respectively, with 6 bases between them. The CDR3 DNA is TGTGCCAGCAGCTTAGCTGGGGGTAGCAATCAGCCCCAGCATTTT. Protein product: CASSLAGGSNQPQHF.

The chain joins TRBV23-1 to TRBJ2-1, with 7 bases that match TRBD2. TRBV23-1 qualifies as an ORF whose function is uncertain. The length of the CDR3 is 18 residues. The ends lost 4 bases at V and 12 bases at J; junction bases unmatched: 24. CDR3 region: CASSRGLTGLAEIRLQFF. CDR3 nucleotide sequence: TGCGCCAGCAGTCGTGGGTTAACCGGCCTAGCGGAAATACGTTTGCAGTTCTTC.

The chain carries TRBV24-1 and TRBJ2-2; 11 nucleotides line up with TRBD2. The CDR3 extends over 17 amino acids. The V gene end was trimmed by 4 bases and the J gene end by 0 bases; junction bases not matched to a gene: 3. Germline V lookup: CDR1 KGHDR, CDR2 SFDVKD. The CDR3 region is CATSEGGLAANTGELFF. Written as DNA, the CDR3 is TGTGCCACCAGTGAAGGGGGACTAGCGGCGAACACCGGGGAGCTGTTTTTT.

This chain links TRBV15 with TRBJ1-4, with D uncertain. This CDR3 is 12 amino acids long. The ends were cut back, 8 bases at V and 5 bases at J, with 9 bases in the middle. Per the germline V gene, CDR1 is LNHNV and CDR2 is YYDKDF (reference sequence). CDR3 amino acids: CATVLANEKLFF. The DNA for the CDR3 is TGTGCCACCGTCTTGGCCAATGAAAAACTGTTTTTT.

The chain uses TRBV28 and TRBJ1-2; D is possibly TRBD1 (6 bases). This CDR3 contains 13 residues. Germline values: CDR1 MDHEN, CDR2 SYDVKM. V lost 3 bases to trimming and J lost 8 bases, with 13 bases between them. The CDR3 region is CASSFSGARGYTF. CDR3 DNA sequence: TGTGCCAGCAGTTTCTCAGGGGCTAGGGGCTACACCTTC.

V usage is TRBV13 and J usage is TRBJ2-1; 7 bases agree with TRBD1. With 3 bases clipped from V and 10 bases from J, the junction kept 6 bases outside the gene matches. CDR1 PRHDT and CDR2 FYEKMQ come from the germline V gene (reference sequence). CDR3 size: 13 residues. CDR3 nucleotide sequence: TGTGCCAGCAGCTTTAAGCCAGGGGGAGAGCAGTTCTTC. Translating gives CASSFKPGGEQFF.

This chain links TRBV5-6 with TRBJ1-2; D is unresolved. Deletions cut 0 bases from V and 1 base from J, with 4 bases between. This CDR3 has 13 amino acids. Germline lookup yields CDR1 SGHDT and CDR2 YYEEEE. CDR3 amino acids: CASSLGGNYGYTF. CDR3 DNA sequence: TGTGCCAGCAGCTTGGGAGGTAACTATGGCTACACCTTC.

The chain links TRBV6-1 to TRBJ2-3; D gene ambiguous. The CDR3 runs to 16 residues. Germline CDR1 is MNHNS and CDR2 is SASEGT. With 0 bases removed from V and 2 bases from J, the gap between germline ends came to 12 bases. The CDR3 here is CASSEAGGLTTDTQYF. DNA for the CDR3: TGTGCCAGCAGTGAAGCAGGCGGCTTAACCACAGATACGCAGTATTTT.

V and J are TRBV9 and TRBJ2-1, with D unresolved. The CDR3 consists of 14 residues. Trimming shortened V by 4 bases and J by 5 bases, and 13 bases separated the two germline ends. Germline-derived CDR1 and CDR2 are SGDLS and YYNGEE. CDR3 coding DNA: TGTGCCAGCAGCTACTTCGACGGAAACAATGAGCAGTTCTTC. Translating gives CASSYFDGNNEQFF. The variable domain in full, with the rest retrieved from reference TRBV9 and TRBJ2-1, is DSGVTQTPKHLITATGQRVTLRCSPRSGDLSVYWYQQSLDQGLQFLIQYYNGEERAKGNILERFSAQQFPDLHSELNLSSLELGDSALYFCASSYFDGNNEQFFGPGTRLTVL.

The chain recombines TRBV19 with TRBJ1-1; D not resolved. The CDR3 runs 13 residues. Between the trimmed V and J ends, which lost 6 bases and 5 bases, there was a span of 13 bases. From germline, CDR1 is LNHDA and CDR2 SQIVND (reference sequence). The CDR3 region is CASRDRGETEAFF. The CDR3 DNA reads as TGTGCCAGTAGGGACCGTGGGGAGACTGAAGCTTTCTTT.

The genes are TRBV24-1 and TRBJ2-1, with TRBD2 matching over 10 bases. The V gene end was trimmed by 3 bases and the J gene end by 9 bases; junction bases not matched to a gene: 4. CDR1 is KGHDR and CDR2 is SFDVKD in the germline V gene. The length of the CDR3 is 14 residues. Here the CDR3 DNA reads TGTGCCACCAGTGATACAGCGGGAGGGGTTGAGCAGTTCTTC. It yields the protein CATSDTAGGVEQFF.

The V and J genes are TRBV30 and TRBJ1-2, with D tentatively TRBD1 (5 bases). Germline V gene lookup returns CDR1 GTSNPN and CDR2 SVGIG (reference sequence). The V and J ends lost 1 base and 6 bases respectively, with 12 bases between them. There are 13 residues in the CDR3. The CDR3 coding sequence is TGTGCCTGGAGTGGGGGACTCCTCCATGGCTACACCTTC. This gives the protein CAWSGGLLHGYTF.

The J gene is TRBJ2-5, the V gene TRBV4-1; D may be TRBD2 (5 bases). Germline V gives CDR1 MGHRA, CDR2 YSYEKL. V was pared by 0 bases and J by 5 bases, with 16 bases between. The CDR3 runs to 16 residues. The CDR3 nucleotides read TGCGCCAGCAGCCAAGAGGTTTCACAGAGGAGGGAGACCCAGTACTTC. This encodes CASSQEVSQRRETQYF.

The chain is built from TRBV9 and TRBJ1-2; no reliable D call. Germline V CDR1 and CDR2: SGDLS, YYNGEE. The CDR3 length is 12 residues. V was shortened by 4 bases and J by 3 bases, with 7 bases between the two germline ends. The DNA of the CDR3 is TGTGCCAGCAGCCGGTCAGACTATGGCTACACCTTC. It yields the protein CASSRSDYGYTF.

This chain joins TRBV11-2 and TRBJ2-1, with 9 bases matching TRBD2. Germline CDR1 and CDR2: SGHAT and FQNNGV. The CDR3 has 17 residues. V lost 3 bases, J lost 8 bases, and 14 bases stayed unmatched. The CDR3 region has the DNA TGTGCCAGCAGCTTGGGGGCGGGAGGGGTTTTCGGTTATGAGCAGTTCTTC. It yields the protein CASSLGAGGVFGYEQFF. Full variable domain (remainder filled in from reference TRBV11-2 and TRBJ2-1): EAGVAQSPRYKIIEKRQSVAFWCNPISGHATLYWYQQILGQGPKLLIQFQNNGVVDDSQLPKDRFSAERLKGVDSTLKIQPAKLEDSAVYLCASSLGAGGVFGYEQFFGPGTRLTVL.

This clone was detected once. The V gene is TRBV18, the J gene TRBJ1-1; D not resolved. The CDR3 spans 15 residues. CDR1 and CDR2 (germline): KGHSH, LQKENI. The ends were cut back, 1 base at V and 1 base at J, with 10 bases in the middle. The CDR3 DNA reads TGTGCCAGCTCACCACGTCCAGATCGGAACACTGAAGCTTTCTTT. Encoded protein: CASSPRPDRNTEAFF.